Below, 10 T cell receptor beta chains from the same sample are listed, as sequenced in a study of T cell responses to AZD1222 COVID-19 vaccine. Profiling relied on immunoSEQ multiplex PCR, and the TCRdb table lists in-frame clones only, not all of them. The top ten hold about 7% of the sample, which has 150,000 or so clones, 75% to 95% seen once. The starting material was peripheral blood, obtained on day 0 of AZD1222 vaccination. The receptors originated from an adult in good health.

This clone has only one observation. The CDR3 is CASSEGLTYEQYF. The CDR3 region has the DNA TGTGCCAGCAGTGAAGGGCTTACCTACGAGCAGTACTTC. V and J are TRBV6-1 and TRBJ2-7; D remains ambiguous. This CDR3 spans 13 amino acids. V was trimmed by 1 base and J by 2 bases, leaving 6 bases between them. The germline gives CDR1 MNHNS, CDR2 SASEGT.

Written as DNA, the CDR3 is TGTGCCAGCAGTTTAAGTCTAGCGCGCTACTACAATGAGCAGTTCTTC. Encoded protein: CASSLSLARYYNEQFF. The V gene is TRBV27, the J gene TRBJ2-1; TRBD2 might be the D (6 bases). Trimming left V 2 bases short and J 3 bases short, with 14 bases between. Germline V gene sequence: CDR1 MNHEY, CDR2 SMNVEV (reference sequence). The CDR3 is 16 amino acids.

The J gene is TRBJ2-1, the V gene TRBV6-5; 13 bases are shared with TRBD2. V shed 6 bases and J 5 bases; nucleotides not matched to a gene: 4. This CDR3 has 15 amino acids. From germline, CDR1 is MNHEY and CDR2 SVGAGI. As DNA, the CDR3 is TGTGCCAGCAGGCCGACTAGCGGGGGGCACAATGAGCAGTTCTTC. Protein sequence: CASRPTSGGHNEQFF.

The sample holds one count of this clone. The chain links TRBV6-5 to TRBJ1-2; D not certain. Germline CDR1 and CDR2: MNHEY and SVGAGI. There are 13 residues in the CDR3. Trimming removed 0 bases from V and 8 bases from J, with 10 bases in between. The DNA for the CDR3 is TGTGCCAGCAGTTACTCAAATCCCTTAGGCTACACCTTC. It is translated as CASSYSNPLGYTF.

The chain couples TRBV5-6 to TRBJ1-3, with D maybe TRBD1 (5 bases). V was clipped by 2 bases and J by 0 bases, with 12 bases between them. Germline CDR1 and CDR2: SGHDT and YYEEEE. The CDR3 loop spans 16 amino acids. This CDR3 is CASSFWGHSSGNTIYF. The CDR3 DNA sequence: TGTGCCAGCAGCTTTTGGGGCCATAGCTCTGGAAACACCATATATTTT.

This sequence joins TRBV7-2 and TRBJ2-7, with D possibly TRBD1 on 5 matching bases. This CDR3 is 14 amino acids long. V was pared by 4 bases and J by 5 bases, with 15 bases between. The germline gives CDR1 SGHTA, CDR2 FQGNSA. CDR3 bases: TGTGCCAGCAGCTCAATCAATCAGGGTCACGAGCAGTACTTC. Amino acid sequence: CASSSINQGHEQYF.

Only one count was recorded for this clone. The gene calls are TRBV7-8 and TRBJ2-7; 7 bases match TRBD2. In germline, CDR1 is SGHVS, CDR2 FQNEAQ. Trimming took 5 bases from V and 5 from J; bases not matched to a gene: 9. The CDR3 covers 14 residues. For the CDR3, the DNA is TGTGCCAGCAGCCTCTCGGCAGGGAGGGACGAGCAGTACTTC. Translating it yields CASSLSAGRDEQYF.

This chain links TRBV7-2 with TRBJ2-7; D is tentatively TRBD1 or TRBD2 (5 bases each). Germline V CDR1 and CDR2: SGHTA, FQGNSA. V was pared by 5 bases and J by 5 bases, with 19 bases between. CDR3 length equals 15 residues. The CDR3 sequence: CASSRDRPLLDEQYF. The DNA of the CDR3 is TGTGCCAGCAGCCGGGACCGCCCCTTGCTCGACGAGCAGTACTTC.

This sequence joins TRBV3-1 (or the pseudogene TRBV3-2) and TRBJ1-5; maybe TRBD1 (5 bases). Per the germline V gene, CDR1 is LGHDT and CDR2 is YNNKEL (reference sequence). The length of the CDR3 is 14 residues. With 10 bases removed from V and 2 bases from J, the gap between germline ends came to 15 bases. CDR3 nucleotide sequence: TGTGCCAATACCCAGGGTTTGGGCAATCAGCCCCAGCATTTT. This sequence encodes CANTQGLGNQPQHF.

Points on this clone: Its ends do not fully match the called genes, so a read error is possible. This chain joins TRBV7-2 and TRBJ1-2; a weak D match, TRBD1 (5 bases). CDR1 and CDR2 from the germline V gene are SGHTA and FQGNSA. The CDR3 is 14 amino acids. CDR3: CASSLRLAERGYAF. The CDR3 nucleotides read TGTGCCAGCAGCTTACGATTGGCAGAGAGGGGCTACGCCTTC.